This TCR beta chain was documented in a study of blood T cell repertoires in COVID-19. Produced via immunoSEQ multiplex PCR; TCRdb's table is partial and in-frame only. The table lists roughly 330,000 clones, around 87% of them singletons. The V end was cut by 8 bases, the J end by 6 bases, with 14 bases between. The V gene's germline CDR1 is MNHEY and CDR2 SVGAGI. CDR3 length: 13 residues. Sequenced input: PBMCs or T cells enriched from blood (not recorded which). This clonotype was sampled from a woman under 40 who had recovered from COVID-19. The V and J genes are TRBV6-5 and TRBJ1-5; tentative D call: TRBD1 (6 bases). The CDR3 sequence: CASLGGGRQPQHF. The CDR3 bases are TGTGCCAGCCTGGGGGGGGGCCGTCAGCCCCAGCATTTT.